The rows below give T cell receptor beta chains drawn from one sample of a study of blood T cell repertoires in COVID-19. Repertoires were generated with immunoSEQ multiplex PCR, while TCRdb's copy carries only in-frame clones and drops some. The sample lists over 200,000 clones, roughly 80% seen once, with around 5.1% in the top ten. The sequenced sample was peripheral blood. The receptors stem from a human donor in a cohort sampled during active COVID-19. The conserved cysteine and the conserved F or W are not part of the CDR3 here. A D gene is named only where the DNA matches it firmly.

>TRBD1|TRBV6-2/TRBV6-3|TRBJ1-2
ASSQGQGGT
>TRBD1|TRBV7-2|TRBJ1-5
ASSLVGGTGGLNQPQH
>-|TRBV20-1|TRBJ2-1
SAPSYNEQF
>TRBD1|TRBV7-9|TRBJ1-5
ASSIQGVPRHSNQPQH
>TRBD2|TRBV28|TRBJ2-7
ASSTGLAGPGRGQY
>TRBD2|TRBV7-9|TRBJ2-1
ASSLASGSRNEQF
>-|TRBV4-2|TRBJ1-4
ASSQEARDLGNEKLF
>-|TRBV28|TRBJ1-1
ATQGQLNTEAF
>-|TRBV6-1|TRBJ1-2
ASSEMFWPSGYT
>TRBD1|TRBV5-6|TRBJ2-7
ASSLAQGVSYEQY
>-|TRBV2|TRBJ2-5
ASTGWAGAVETQY
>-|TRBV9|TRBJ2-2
ASSFRGTGELF
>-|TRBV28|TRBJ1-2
ASSFPSGPGYT
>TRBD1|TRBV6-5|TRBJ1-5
ASSPDRGNNQPQH
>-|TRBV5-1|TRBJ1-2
ASTKGGYGYT
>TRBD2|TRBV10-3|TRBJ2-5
AIGDGLAGGLETQY
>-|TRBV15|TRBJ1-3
ATSRDLGGHSGNTIY
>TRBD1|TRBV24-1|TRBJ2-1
ATSRTGTNEQF
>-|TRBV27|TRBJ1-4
ASSLGAPNEKLF
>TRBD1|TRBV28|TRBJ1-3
ASSLDLTGTGSGNTIY
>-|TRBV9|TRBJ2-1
ASSATGYEQF
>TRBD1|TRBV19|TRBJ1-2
ASRQGNGYT
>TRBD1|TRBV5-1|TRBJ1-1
ASSLNRGRGYTEAF
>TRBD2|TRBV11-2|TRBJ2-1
ASSRSGLAGYGEF
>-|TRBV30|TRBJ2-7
AWSVGTGTYEQY
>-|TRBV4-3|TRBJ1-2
ASSPAGGYGYT
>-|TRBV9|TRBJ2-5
ASSPKETQY
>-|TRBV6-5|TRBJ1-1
ASSYQRGGTEAF
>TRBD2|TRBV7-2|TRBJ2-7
ASSSGLRGGRSYEQY